This is a list of T cell receptor beta chains from one sample in a study of T-cell reconstitution after alpha-beta-depleted transplantation in children. TCRdb reanalysed the PCR reads using MiXCR and keeps one entry per CDR3 protein. The sample holds 200,000 to 250,000 distinct CDR3 sequences, more than 20% seen once. Sequences were derived from PBMCs, mostly from graft donor cells, sampled 360 days after TCRalphabeta/CD19-depleted stem cell transplant. The receptors were sampled from a female patient between 2 and 15 years old who had a stem cell transplant for congenital amegakaryocytic thrombocytopenia, so the T cells may come from the graft donor. Each CDR3 is given with its conserved first and last residue. Each record gives: V gene, clone size, D gene, J gene, CDR3 DNA, CDR3 protein. D genes are given only for firm matches. Clone size is not always given. Where it is, it says once, few, many or a class for expanded clones.

TRBV30	-	TRBD2	TRBJ2-4	TGTGCCTTGGTAGGGGGCTGGGGAGCGGGAGGGCCGGCCAAAAACATTCAGTACTTC	CALVGGWGAGGPAKNIQYF
TRBV28	-	-	TRBJ1-1	TGTGCCAGCAGCCGCCCGGCAGCTAGCACTGAAGCTTTCTTT	CASSRPAASTEAFF
TRBV12-3/TRBV12-4	-	-	TRBJ1-3	TGTGCCAGCAGCGTAGCCCCGGCCTACACCATATATTTT	CASSVAPAYTIYF
TRBV2	many	TRBD1	TRBJ2-7	TGTGCCAGCAGCGGGGACAGCTACGAGCAGTACTTC	CASSGDSYEQYF
TRBV7-3	-	-	TRBJ2-2	TGTGCCAGCAGCCGTGATGGAGGGAACACCGGGGAGCTGTTTTTT	CASSRDGGNTGELFF
TRBV5-5	-	-	TRBJ1-1	TGTGCCAGCAGCTTCGGGGCCGTAAACACTGAAGCTTTCTTT	CASSFGAVNTEAFF
TRBV6-2/TRBV6-3	-	TRBD2	TRBJ2-3	TGTGCCAGCAGTCAACGGACTAGCACGTACACAGATACGCAGTATTTT	CASSQRTSTYTDTQYF
TRBV20-1	-	-	TRBJ1-1	TGCAGTGCTAGAGATACCACCTTTACCCCGGGGAGCACTGAAGCTTTCTTT	CSARDTTFTPGSTEAFF
TRBV20-1	few	-	TRBJ1-2	TGCAGTGCTTCTCAGGATAACTATGGCTACACCTTC	CSASQDNYGYTF
TRBV30	-	-	TRBJ2-7	TGTGCCTGGTCGACTAACTTTTACGAGCAGTACTTC	CAWSTNFYEQYF
TRBV28	many	-	TRBJ1-5	TGTGCCAGCAGTGATAGCAATCAGCCCCAGCATTTT	CASSDSNQPQHF
TRBV25-1	-	TRBD1	TRBJ2-7	TGTGCCAGTATCGGACAGGGGGCCTACGAGCAGTACTTC	CASIGQGAYEQYF
TRBV6-2/TRBV6-3	-	TRBD1	TRBJ2-7	TGTGCCAGCAGTTACTCAGCCGGGACAGCCCGCGCCGAGCAGTACTTC	CASSYSAGTARAEQYF
TRBV5-1	-	-	TRBJ1-2	TGCGCCAGCAGTCTCGTTACGAGACCGAAAACCTATGGCTACACCTTC	CASSLVTRPKTYGYTF
TRBV20-1	few	-	TRBJ1-1	TGCAGTGCTAGAACAGACACTGAAGCTTTCTTT	CSARTDTEAFF
TRBV2	-	-	TRBJ2-7	TGTGCCAGCAATAAGCAGACGAAATTATTTTACGAGCAGTACTTC	CASNKQTKLFYEQYF
TRBV5-1	few	-	TRBJ1-2	TGCGCCAGCAGGGGTCTCATGGTACAGGGAGTTTATGGCTACACCTTC	CASRGLMVQGVYGYTF
TRBV7-7	few	-	TRBJ2-3	TGTGCCAGCAGCGGCCGACACTCAGATACGCAGTATTTT	CASSGRHSDTQYF
TRBV4-1	few	-	TRBJ2-6	TGCGCCAGCAGCCAAGGGACTCCTGTCAATGGGGCCAACGTCCTGACTTTC	CASSQGTPVNGANVLTF
TRBV11-1	-	TRBD2	TRBJ2-1	TGTGCCAGCAGCTTCCCGCTCGGGACTAGCGGGGCGAACTACAATGAGCAGTTCTTC	CASSFPLGTSGANYNEQFF
TRBV19	-	TRBD1	TRBJ1-5	TGTGCCACTGGACAGGGCAATCAGCCCCAGCATTTT	CATGQGNQPQHF
TRBV20-1	-	-	TRBJ2-3	TGCAGTGCTACGCTAGAGGTGAAAGATACGCAGTATTTT	CSATLEVKDTQYF
TRBV2	many	-	TRBJ2-3	TGTGCCAGCAAACTCCAGGGACGGGGCACAGATACGCAGTATTTT	CASKLQGRGTDTQYF
TRBV24-1	-	TRBD1	TRBJ1-5	TGTGCCACCGACAGGGGTCCATCCGATCCCTTTCTCAATCAGCCCCAGCATTTT	CATDRGPSDPFLNQPQHF
TRBV7-8	few	TRBD1	TRBJ1-2	TGTGCCAGCAGCTCCACCAGACAGGGTACCTATGGCTACACCTTC	CASSSTRQGTYGYTF
TRBV6-1	-	-	TRBJ2-4	TGTGCCAGCAGCCGTGACAGCAAAAACATTCAGTACTTC	CASSRDSKNIQYF
TRBV20-1	-	-	TRBJ2-7	TGCAGTGCTAGACCTGATAGCTACGAGCAGTACTTC	CSARPDSYEQYF
TRBV15	-	-	TRBJ2-3	TGTGCCACCGGACGAAGCACAGATACGCAGTATTTT	CATGRSTDTQYF
TRBV6-5	few	TRBD1	TRBJ2-7	TGTGCCAGCAGTTACTCACAGGGGCTCTACGAGCAGTACTTC	CASSYSQGLYEQYF
TRBV10-3	many	TRBD2	TRBJ2-3	TGTGCCATCAGTGAGACTAGCGGCACAGATACGCAGTATTTT	CAISETSGTDTQYF
TRBV9	once	TRBD2	TRBJ2-1	TGTGCCAGCAGCCCAAGAGCGGGAGTAGGCAATGAGCAGTTCTTC	CASSPRAGVGNEQFF
TRBV6-2/TRBV6-3	-	TRBD1	TRBJ2-7	TGTGCCAGCACCAGAGGGGACAGCGATACCTACGAGCAGTACTTC	CASTRGDSDTYEQYF
TRBV4-2	few	TRBD2	TRBJ2-1	TGTGCCAGCAGCCAAGAAGGGCTAGCGGGAGCTAATGAGCAGTTCTTC	CASSQEGLAGANEQFF
TRBV4-1	many	TRBD1	TRBJ2-1	TGCGCCAGCAGCCAAGTCTTTAGGACAGGGGGGAACAATGAGCAGTTCTTC	CASSQVFRTGGNNEQFF
TRBV28	-	TRBD2	TRBJ2-2	TGTGCCAGCAGTCCTCCCCGCGGGAGGCGTACCGGGGAGCTGTTTTTT	CASSPPRGRRTGELFF
TRBV25-1	many	-	TRBJ2-3	TGTGCCAGCAGTGAAAATAGCTTCGGTAGCACAGATACGCAGTATTTT	CASSENSFGSTDTQYF
TRBV20-1	-	-	TRBJ2-3	TGCAGTGTCGACAGTTCAGATACGCAGTATTTT	CSVDSSDTQYF
TRBV12-3/TRBV12-4	-	-	TRBJ2-1	TGTGCCAGCAGTTTTGGGCCCTACAATGAGCAGTTCTTC	CASSFGPYNEQFF
TRBV4-3	-	TRBD1	TRBJ2-3	TGCGCCAGCAGCCTTGTGACAGGGGATGGGACAGATACGCAGTATTTT	CASSLVTGDGTDTQYF
TRBV20-1	few	-	TRBJ1-1	TGCAGTGCTAGGGGACTGCTACTAGACGAAGCTTTCTTT	CSARGLLLDEAFF
TRBV4-2	many	-	TRBJ2-2	TGTGCCAGCAGCCAAGTAGGGGGAGTGAACACCGGGGAGCTGTTTTTT	CASSQVGGVNTGELFF
TRBV20-1	once	TRBD2	TRBJ2-7	TGCAGTGCCTCTCTCGCGGGAGTCTCCTACGAGCAGTACTTC	CSASLAGVSYEQYF
TRBV6-1	few	-	TRBJ1-6	TGTGCCAGCAGTCCGTACTCCTATAATTCACCCCTCCACTTT	CASSPYSYNSPLHF
TRBV20-1	-	-	TRBJ2-3	TGCAGTGCTAGTCCGAGGGGGGCCAGCACAGATACGCAGTATTTT	CSASPRGASTDTQYF
TRBV4-1	-	-	TRBJ1-5	TGCGCCAGCAGCCAAGTCGCCGCAGTAGGCAATCAGCCCCAGCATTTT	CASSQVAAVGNQPQHF
TRBV12-3/TRBV12-4	-	TRBD1	TRBJ1-2	TGTGCCAGCAGACCAAGACAGGGGAATGGCTACACCTTC	CASRPRQGNGYTF
TRBV10-3	many	-	TRBJ2-1	TGTGCCATCAGTGAGTCATATCGGTCTGAGCAGTTCTTC	CAISESYRSEQFF
TRBV30	-	-	TRBJ1-2	TGTGCCTGGAGTGTAAAGCCGAATCTAAGTGGCTACACCTTC	CAWSVKPNLSGYTF
TRBV20-1	-	-	TRBJ2-3	TGCAGTGCTAGAGCCCCCGTTAGCGGCACAGATACGCAGTATTTT	CSARAPVSGTDTQYF
TRBV11-1	few	TRBD2	TRBJ2-1	TGTGCCAGCAGCTTAAGGTGGGCTAGCGGGAGACCTTACAATGAGCAGTTCTTC	CASSLRWASGRPYNEQFF
TRBV5-1	-	-	TRBJ1-1	TGCGCCAGCAGCTACAGACCGAACACTGAAGCTTTCTTT	CASSYRPNTEAFF
TRBV25-1	-	-	TRBJ2-3	TGTGCCAGCAGTGAAACCCTAGGGTCTGGGACAGATACGCAGTATTTT	CASSETLGSGTDTQYF
TRBV7-2	-	TRBD1	TRBJ2-5	TGTGCCAGCAGCTTCCAAGACAGGGGAATCGTCGAGACCCAGTACTTC	CASSFQDRGIVETQYF
TRBV30	once	TRBD2	TRBJ2-3	TGTGCCCGAGGGGGGACTAGTGCAGATACGCAGTATTTT	CARGGTSADTQYF